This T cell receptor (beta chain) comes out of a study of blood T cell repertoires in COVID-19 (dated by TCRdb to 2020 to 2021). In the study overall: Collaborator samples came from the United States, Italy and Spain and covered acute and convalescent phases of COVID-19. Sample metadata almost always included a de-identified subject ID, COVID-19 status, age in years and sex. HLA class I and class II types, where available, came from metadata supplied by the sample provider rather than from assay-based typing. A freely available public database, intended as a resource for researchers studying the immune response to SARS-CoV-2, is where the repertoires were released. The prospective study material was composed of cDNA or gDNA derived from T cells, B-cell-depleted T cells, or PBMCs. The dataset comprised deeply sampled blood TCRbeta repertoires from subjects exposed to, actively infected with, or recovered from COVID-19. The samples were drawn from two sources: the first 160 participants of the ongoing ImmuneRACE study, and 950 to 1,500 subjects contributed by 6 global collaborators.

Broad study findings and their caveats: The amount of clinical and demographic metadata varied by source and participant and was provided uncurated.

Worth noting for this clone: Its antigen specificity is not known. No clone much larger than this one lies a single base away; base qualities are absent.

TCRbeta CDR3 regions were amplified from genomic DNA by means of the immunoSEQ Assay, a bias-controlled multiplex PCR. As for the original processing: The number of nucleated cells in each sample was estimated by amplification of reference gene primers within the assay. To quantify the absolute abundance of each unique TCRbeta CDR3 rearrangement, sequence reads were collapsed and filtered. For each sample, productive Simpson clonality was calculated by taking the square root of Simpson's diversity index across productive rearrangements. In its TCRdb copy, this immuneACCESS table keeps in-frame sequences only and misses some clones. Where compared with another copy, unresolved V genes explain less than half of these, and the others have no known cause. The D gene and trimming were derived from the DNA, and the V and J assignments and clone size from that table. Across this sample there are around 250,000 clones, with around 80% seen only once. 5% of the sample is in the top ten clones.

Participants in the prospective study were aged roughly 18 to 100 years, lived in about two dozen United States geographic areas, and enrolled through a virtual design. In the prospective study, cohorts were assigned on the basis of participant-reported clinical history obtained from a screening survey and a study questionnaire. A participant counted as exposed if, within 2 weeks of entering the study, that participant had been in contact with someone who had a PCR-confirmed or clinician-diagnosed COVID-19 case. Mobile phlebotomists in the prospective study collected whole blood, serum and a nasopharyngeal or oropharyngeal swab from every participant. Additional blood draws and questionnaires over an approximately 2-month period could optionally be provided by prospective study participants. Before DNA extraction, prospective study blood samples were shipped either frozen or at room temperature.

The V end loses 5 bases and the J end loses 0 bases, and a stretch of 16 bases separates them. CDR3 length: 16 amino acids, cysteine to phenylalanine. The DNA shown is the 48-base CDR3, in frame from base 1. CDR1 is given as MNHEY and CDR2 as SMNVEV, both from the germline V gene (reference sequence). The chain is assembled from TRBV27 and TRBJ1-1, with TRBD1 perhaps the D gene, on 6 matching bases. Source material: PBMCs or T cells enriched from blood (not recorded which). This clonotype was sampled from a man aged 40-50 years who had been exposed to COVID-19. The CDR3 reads CASSIYPGHMNTEAFF. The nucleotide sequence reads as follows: TGTGCCAGCAGTATATACCCGGGACACATGAACACTGAAGCTTTCTTT.